A single T cell receptor (beta chain) is shown here with its context. The data belong to a study of blood T cell repertoires in COVID-19. Study summary: The cDNA or gDNA used as material had been derived from T cells, B-cell-depleted T cells, or PBMCs.

Categorization into cohorts depended on clinical history that participants reported. Produced via immunoSEQ multiplex PCR; TCRdb's table is partial and in-frame only. The sample gives about 300,000 clones, 85% of which show up once; approximately 1.9% is in the top ten. The TCR was taken from a woman aged 25 to 39 who had been exposed to COVID-19. Sequencing was performed on PBMCs or T cells enriched from blood (not recorded which).

The CDR3 DNA sequence: TGTGCCAGCAGCCCCGGACAGGGTGGAACCTACGAGCAGTACTTC. This sequence encodes CASSPGQGGTYEQYF. The rearrangement uses TRBV7-8 and TRBJ2-7; 8 bases are a match to TRBD1. Per the germline V gene, CDR1 is SGHVS and CDR2 is FQNEAQ. This CDR3 spans 15 amino acids. The ends lost 5 bases at V and 2 bases at J; junction bases unmatched: 8.